The 10 T cell receptor beta chains reported below all come from one sample, sequenced in a study of early T cells in non-severe SARS-CoV-2 infection. Each CDR3 protein gets one entry after TCRdb re-called the 5' RACE reads with MiXCR. The sample lists some 25,000 distinct CDR3 sequences, about 4.5% occurring once. Sequenced material: whole blood. These receptor sequences come from an adult who was a healthcare worker with PCR-confirmed SARS-CoV-2 infection or an uninfected control (not recorded which).

This clonotype was seen many times. The rearrangement links TRBV11-2 to TRBJ2-7; D remains unclear. V was cut by 1 base and J by 1 base, with 8 bases left in between. The CDR3 spans 14 residues. Germline loops: CDR1 SGHAT, CDR2 FQNNGV. CDR3 amino acids: CASSLGPRSYEQYF. CDR3 coding DNA: TGTGCCAGCAGCTTAGGGCCTAGGTCCTACGAGCAGTACTTC.

At least ten counts were recorded for this clonotype. The J gene is TRBJ1-4, the V gene TRBV2, with a tentative D call TRBD1 (5 bases). Trimming left V 7 bases short and J 5 bases short, with 14 bases between. CDR3 length equals 14 residues. The germline CDR1 and CDR2 sequences are SNHLY and FYNNEI. CDR3 region: CASTGTGGNEKLFF. The CDR3 DNA follows: TGTGCCAGCACTGGGACGGGGGGAAATGAAAAACTGTTTTTT.

At least ten counts were recorded for this clonotype. DNA of the CDR3: TGTGCCAGCAGCGTAGGGACGGGAAATTCACCCCTCCACTTT. Its translation is CASSVGTGNSPLHF. The V and J genes are TRBV9 and TRBJ1-6; D gene unclear. V was shortened by 0 bases and J by 7 bases, with 8 bases between the two germline ends. Germline CDR1 and CDR2: SGDLS and YYNGEE. CDR3 length: 14 residues.

In this sample, this clonotype turned up many times. This sequence joins TRBV20-1 and TRBJ2-3, with unresolved D. Germline values: CDR1 DFQATT, CDR2 SNEGSKA (reference sequence). This CDR3 is 12 amino acids long. The V and J ends lost 5 bases and 3 bases respectively, with 9 bases between them. The DNA for the CDR3 is TGCAGTGCTTCCCGACCGACAGATACGCAGTATTTT. Amino acids: CSASRPTDTQYF.

The sample holds many counts of this clonotype. This chain links TRBV6-4 with TRBJ1-1; D not resolved. The CDR3 runs 17 residues. The V gene's germline CDR1 is MRHNA and CDR2 SNTAGT. Trimming left V 5 bases short and J 1 base short, with 20 bases between. CDR3 in DNA: TGTGCCAGCAGTCTCTTCCCTACAGAAACCCAGAACACTGAAGCTTTCTTT. Its translation: CASSLFPTETQNTEAFF.

This clonotype was counted between two and nine times. The V call is TRBV27, the J call TRBJ1-6, with D perhaps TRBD1 (5 bases). The CDR3 is 17 amino acids. Germline-derived CDR1 and CDR2 are MNHEY and SMNVEV (reference sequence). Trimming removed 5 bases from V and 5 bases from J, with 19 bases in between. The CDR3 spells CASSPTSPPGHNSPLHF. In DNA form, the CDR3 reads TGTGCCAGCAGTCCGACCTCCCCACCAGGGCATAATTCACCCCTCCACTTT.

This rearrangement joins TRBV7-8 to TRBJ2-2; TRBD2 might be the D (6 bases). V gave up 0 bases and J gave up 1 base, with 12 bases separating them. The CDR3 extends over 17 amino acids. CDR1 and CDR2 from the germline V gene are SGHVS and FQNEAQ. CDR3 loop: CASSLAWRAKNTGELFF. The CDR3 DNA reads TGTGCCAGCAGCTTAGCTTGGAGGGCTAAGAACACCGGGGAGCTGTTTTTT.

This clonotype has a count of ten or more. The chain has TRBV7-2 and TRBJ2-7; D not certain. V was cut by 5 bases and J by 1 base, with 6 bases left in between. In germline, CDR1 is SGHTA, CDR2 FQGNSA. The length of the CDR3 is 12 residues. The CDR3 bases are TGTGCCAGCAGCCGGGTTTCCTACGAGCAGTACTTC. As protein: CASSRVSYEQYF.

This clonotype was counted many times. The chain links TRBV25-1 to TRBJ2-2; a possible D gene is TRBD2 (7 bases). The CDR3 totals 17 residues. V lost 3 bases and J 3 bases, leaving 17 bases between the germline ends. Germline V gene data show CDR1 as MGHDK and CDR2 as SYGVNS. As DNA, the CDR3 is TGTGCCAGCAGTGAGGTCAATAGGGGGAGGGACACCGGGGAGCTGTTTTTT. This gives the protein CASSEVNRGRDTGELFF.

The gene calls are TRBV5-1 and TRBJ2-7; D might be TRBD1 (5 bases). Germline V gene data show CDR1 as SGHRS and CDR2 as YFSETQ. Deletions cut 4 bases from V and 2 bases from J, with 13 bases between. CDR3 length: 14 amino acids. The CDR3 sequence: CASSPSVTAYEQYF. CDR3 coding DNA: TGCGCCAGCAGCCCCTCCGTGACAGCCTACGAGCAGTACTTC.